The T cell receptor beta chain under discussion was sequenced for a study of blood T cell repertoires in COVID-19. At the level of the study: Researchers got acute and convalescent COVID-19 samples from the United States, Italy and Spain.

In the original processing: Counts of nucleated cells, estimated from reference gene primer amplification, were obtained. TCRdb's copy holds only in-frame clones and misses some; the assay was immunoSEQ multiplex PCR. For V, J and clone size, that table is used; D and trimming come from the DNA. Of approximately 74,000 clones in the sample, roughly 86% were seen once. The sample taken for sequencing was peripheral blood. This TCR derives from a woman aged 60-75 years with acute or convalescent COVID-19.

CDR3 amino acids: CASSQDRDRELFF. The CDR3 DNA sequence: TGCGCCAGCAGCCAGGACAGGGATCGGGAGCTGTTTTTT. This chain links TRBV4-3 with TRBJ2-2, with TRBD1 matching 8 bases. J lost 9 bases, V lost 3 bases, and 3 bases had no gene match. The CDR3 extends over 13 amino acids. The germline CDR1 and CDR2 sequences are LGHNA and YSLEER.